The 19 T cell receptor beta chains below come from one sample, sequenced in a study of T cells in Graves' hyperthyroidism and ophthalmopathy. Amplified regions were TCR beta CDR3 sequences from RNA transcripts. TCR CDR3 underwent first-round RT-PCR with the HTBI primer set. Each CDR3 protein is one row after TCRdb ran MiXCR on the multiplex PCR reads. The repertoire holds 700,000 or so distinct CDR3 sequences, with 16% as singletons. Sequenced input: blood. Receptor source: a young man with Graves' hyperthyroidism.

V usage is TRBV7-9 and J usage is TRBJ2-2; a weak D match, TRBD1 (5 bases). V was shortened by 4 bases and J by 2 bases, with 26 bases between the two germline ends. CDR3 length: 20 residues. Germline values: CDR1 SEHNR, CDR2 FQNEAQ (reference sequence). The CDR3 region is CASSSLLGTGTPLNTGELFF. CDR3 coding DNA: TGTGCCAGCAGCTCCCTTCTCGGTACAGGCACTCCTTTAAACACCGGGGAGCTGTTTTTT. Drawing the rest from reference TRBV7-9 and TRBJ2-2, the complete variable domain is DTGVSQNPRHKITKRGQNVTFRCDPISEHNRLYWYRQTLGQGPEFLTYFQNEAQLEKSRLLSDRFSAERPKGSFSTLEIQRTEQGDSAMYLCASSSLLGTGTPLNTGELFFGEGSRLTVL.

This clonotype was seen a few times. The chain recombines TRBV6-2 or TRBV6-3 with TRBJ2-2; D might be TRBD1 (7 bases). Germline values: CDR1 MNHEY, CDR2 SVGEGT. Trimming cost V 5 bases and J 5 bases, with 18 bases left between them. This CDR3 has 16 residues. CDR3 sequence (DNA): TGTGCCAGCAGTGGGGGGAAGGGGGCGTTGACCGGGGAGCTGTTTTTT. Translated: CASSGGKGALTGELFF.

Points on this clonotype: A read error is possible here, since a much larger clone lies one base away. The gene calls are TRBV7-2 and TRBJ1-5; D gene unclear. Germline assignment: CDR1 SGHTA and CDR2 FQGNSA. This CDR3 is built from 13 residues. The CDR3 loop is CASSFGFNQTQHF. CDR3 sequence (DNA): TGTGCCAGCAGCTTTGGGTTTAATCAGACCCAGCATTTT. Together with reference TRBV7-2 and TRBJ1-5, the CDR3 gives the full variable domain: GAGVSQSPSNKVTEKGKDVELRCDPISGHTALYWYRQSLGQGLEFLIYFQGNSAPDKSGLPSDRFSAERTGGSVSTLTIQRTQQEDSAVYLCASSFGFNQTQHFGDGTRLSIL.

This clonotype was seen ten or more times. The J gene is TRBJ2-3, the V gene TRBV2; D gene unclear. V was shortened by 5 bases and J by 0 bases, with 9 bases between the two germline ends. This CDR3 is 14 amino acids long. Germline CDR1 is SNHLY and CDR2 is FYNNEI. The CDR3 sequence: CASSSVVSTDTQYF. CDR3 sequence (DNA): TGTGCCAGCAGTTCGGTAGTAAGCACAGATACGCAGTATTTT.

Remarks on this clonotype: The junction does not match germline at one end; this may be a read error. The chain links TRBV4-3 to TRBJ1-1; D not certain. The CDR3 is 17 residues long. From germline, CDR1 is LGHNA and CDR2 YSLEER. In DNA, the CDR3 is TGCGCCAGCAGCCAAGATGGGAGGGTCCCGATGAACACTGAAGCCTTCTTT. This encodes CASSQDGRVPMNTEAFF.

This clonotype was picked up a small number of times. The V call is TRBV7-9, the J call TRBJ2-1; D is uncertain. Germline CDR1 SEHNR, CDR2 FQNEAQ (reference sequence). The CDR3 runs to 16 residues. Trimming cost V 5 bases and J 0 bases, with 14 bases left between them. The CDR3 DNA sequence: TGTGCCAGCAGCCCCTCGTCGACGAGCTCCTACAATGAGCAGTTCTTC. Translating gives CASSPSSTSSYNEQFF.

This clonotype was recorded at least ten times. For the CDR3, the DNA is TGTGCCAGGACCTTTAGGGCAGCGGCGGAGCTCTACGAGCAGTACTTC. It yields the protein CARTFRAAAELYEQYF. This chain joins TRBV12-3 or TRBV12-4 and TRBJ2-7; D may be TRBD2 (5 bases). The V gene lost 9 bases and the J gene lost 3 bases, with 24 bases spanning the gap. The CDR3 is made up of 16 amino acids.

This clonotype was seen many times. The chain employs TRBV2 and TRBJ1-1; D might be TRBD1 (6 bases). Germline CDR1 reads SNHLY; CDR2 reads FYNNEI. This CDR3 contains 14 residues. V lost 9 bases and J 0 bases, leaving 14 bases between the germline ends. In DNA, the CDR3 is TGTGCCAGTATACAGGGAGATATGAACACTGAAGCTTTCTTT. It yields the protein CASIQGDMNTEAFF.

This clonotype was detected ten times or more. This sequence joins TRBV7-8 and TRBJ2-3; D gene ambiguous. V dropped 2 bases and J dropped 1 base, with 7 bases sitting between them. From germline, CDR1 is SGHVS and CDR2 FQNEAQ. The CDR3 sequence is 14 residues long. CDR3 nucleotide sequence: TGTGCCAGCAGCTTATTTCGGGGCACAGATACGCAGTATTTT. It is translated as CASSLFRGTDTQYF.

In DNA, the CDR3 is TGCGCCAGCAGCTCAGTAGCGGGAAGGTACACAGATACGCAGTATTTT. Translating gives CASSSVAGRYTDTQYF. V gene TRBV5-1 combines with J gene TRBJ2-3; 8 positions match TRBD2. CDR1 SGHRS and CDR2 YFSETQ come from the germline V gene. The CDR3 is 16 residues long. Losses at the gene ends were 3 bases for V and 2 bases for J; bases not matched to a gene: 8.

This clonotype was observed a few times. This chain connects TRBV6-2 or TRBV6-3 to TRBJ1-2; tentative D call: TRBD1 (5 bases). The V gene's germline CDR1 is MNHEY and CDR2 SVGEGT. The CDR3 is 15 residues long. Between the trimmed V and J ends, which lost 2 bases and 5 bases, there was a span of 15 bases. Here the CDR3 DNA reads TGTGCCAGCAGTTACCCCGGGACTCCTGTTTATGGCTACACCTTC. Translation gives CASSYPGTPVYGYTF.

This clonotype has ten or more counts. CDR3 amino acids: CAARGTSRGSTEAFF. CDR3 bases: TGTGCCGCCCGGGGGACATCACGGGGGAGCACTGAAGCTTTCTTT. V gene TRBV10-3 combines with J gene TRBJ1-1, with D possibly matching TRBD1 (6 bases). Germline V gene lookup returns CDR1 ENHRY and CDR2 SYGVKD. With 11 bases removed from V and 4 bases from J, the gap between germline ends came to 23 bases. The CDR3 is 15 residues long.

In its sample, this clonotype was seen many times. The chain has TRBV2 and TRBJ1-5; 9 nucleotides agree with TRBD1. Germline CDR1 and CDR2: SNHLY and FYNNEI. V shed 4 bases, J shed 2 bases, and the junction held 0 bases outside the gene matches. The CDR3 is made up of 14 amino acids. The CDR3 loop is CASSGTGGNQPQHF. The CDR3 bases are TGTGCCAGCAGTGGGACAGGGGGCAATCAGCCCCAGCATTTT.

The table lists this clonotype with a few counts. The genes are TRBV25-1 and TRBJ1-2; no clear D. The germline gives CDR1 MGHDK, CDR2 SYGVNS. Trimming took 0 bases from V and 5 from J, leaving 10 bases between them. This CDR3 has 14 residues. The CDR3 DNA sequence: TGTGCCAGCAGTGAATATTGGGCAGCGTATGGCTACACCTTC. It encodes CASSEYWAAYGYTF.

This clonotype was observed many times. This chain links TRBV5-1 with TRBJ2-3, with 7 positions matching TRBD1. CDR3 length: 13 residues. Germline-derived CDR1 and CDR2 are SGHRS and YFSETQ. V trimming: 4 bases; J trimming: 4 bases; junction bases outside the gene matches: 3. CDR3 loop: CASSTTGPDTQYF. As DNA, the CDR3 is TGCGCCAGCAGCACGACAGGGCCAGATACGCAGTATTTT.

The chain uses TRBV6-5 and TRBJ2-2; D unresolved. The V gene's germline CDR1 is MNHEY and CDR2 SVGAGI. This CDR3 is built from 13 residues. V lost 5 bases, J lost 8 bases, and 12 bases lay in between. CDR3 coding DNA: TGTGCCAGCAGTACTGACGGAACTGGGGAGCTGTTTTTT. It encodes CASSTDGTGELFF.

The V call is TRBV7-3, the J call TRBJ2-3; no firm D call. V lost 8 bases and J 4 bases, leaving 10 bases between the germline ends. Per the germline V gene, CDR1 is SGHTA and CDR2 is FQGTGA. The CDR3 has 12 residues. The CDR3 bases are TGTGCCAGCGGGTTGAGTCCAGATACGCAGTATTTT. It yields the protein CASGLSPDTQYF.

This clonotype was observed a few times. This sequence joins TRBV2 and TRBJ2-3; possibly TRBD1 for D (6 bases). Germline lookup yields CDR1 SNHLY and CDR2 FYNNEI. CDR3 size: 16 residues. Trimming stripped 7 bases from V and 2 bases from J, with 19 bases between. CDR3 residues: CASKVSTGTNTDTQYF. The CDR3 bases are TGTGCCAGCAAAGTCTCCACCGGGACAAACACAGATACGCAGTATTTT.

The chain links TRBV5-1 to TRBJ2-7; 10 bases are a match to TRBD1. Germline CDR1 and CDR2: SGHRS and YFSETQ. With V trimmed by 4 bases and J by 5 bases, 9 bases remained unmatched. The CDR3 spans 15 residues. The CDR3 region has the DNA TGCGCCAGCAGCAGGGCCGGGACAGGGGACGACGAGCAGTACTTC. Protein product: CASSRAGTGDDEQYF. Using reference TRBV5-1 and TRBJ2-7 for the parts outside the CDR3, the full variable domain is KAGVTQTPRYLIKTRGQQVTLSCSPISGHRSVSWYQQTPGQGLQFLFEYFSETQRNKGNFPGRFSGRQFSNSRSEMNVSTLELGDSALYLCASSRAGTGDDEQYFGPGTRLTVT.